Below, one TCR beta chain is given with its context. Its antigen remains unknown. Unique molecular identifiers tagged the TCRbeta library. TCRdb reprocessed the PCR reads via MiXCR and lists one record per CDR3 protein. This table holds more than 120,000 distinct CDR3 sequences, around 9% found once. The sample comes from a study of T-cell reconstitution after alpha-beta-depleted transplantation in children. Broader study findings: Fresh T-cell production supplied most of the T-cell counts and diversity seen one year after transplant. Several patients had high TCRbeta diversity at day 60; it came from surviving recipient T cells and thymic progenitors.

From germline, CDR1 is GTSNPN and CDR2 SVGIG (reference sequence). V was pared by 1 base and J by 3 bases, with 6 bases of the junction left unmatched. The CDR3 is 15 amino acids. The sequence derives from a female patient aged 2-9 years who had a stem cell transplant for congenital amegakaryocytic thrombocytopenia, so the T cells may come from the graft donor. V and J are TRBV30 and TRBJ2-1, with 7 positions matching TRBD1. Sequencing used PBMCs, mostly from graft donor cells, obtained 180 days after TCRalphabeta/CD19-depleted stem cell transplant. The CDR3 sequence: CAWSGDSVNYNEQFF. The DNA of the CDR3 is TGTGCCTGGAGTGGGGACAGTGTGAACTACAATGAGCAGTTCTTC.